These T cell receptor beta chains were read from a single sample in a study of T cell changes during pregnancy in multiple sclerosis. Only in-frame clones appear in the TCRdb table, and some are missing; sequencing was by immunoSEQ multiplex PCR. The sample yields around 70,000 clones, approximately 90% seen once. Specimen: peripheral blood, collected in the third trimester of pregnancy. The receptors come from a female donor with multiple sclerosis, enrolled in a pregnancy study. The CDR3 runs from the conserved cysteine through the conserved F or W. The D gene is left open where the match is weak. A row's size may be missing; if present it is once, few, many or a size class.

TRBD2 | TRBJ2-7 | NA | TRBV5-1 | CASSLRLASAYEQYF | TGCGCCAGCAGTCTCCGACTAGCGTCAGCCTACGAGCAGTACTTC
TRBD1 | TRBJ2-7 | NA | TRBV5-1 | CASSLAALRDRASYEQYF | TGCGCCAGCAGCTTGGCGGCTCTGAGGGACAGGGCCTCCTACGAGCAGTACTTC
NA | TRBJ2-7 | NA | TRBV28 | CASSLLETGNSYEQYF | TGTGCCAGCAGTTTATTGGAGACAGGCAATTCCTACGAGCAGTACTTC
TRBD2 | TRBJ2-3 | NA | TRBV9 | CASSKGLAGGRDTQYF | TGTGCCAGCAGCAAGGGACTAGCGGGGGGTAGAGATACGCAGTATTTT
TRBD1 | TRBJ1-2 | once | TRBV2 | CASSEAGAGGWDGYTF | TGTGCCAGCAGTGAAGCTGGGGCAGGGGGCTGGGATGGCTACACCTTC
NA | TRBJ1-2 | NA | TRBV7-9 | CASSLAPFKIAVFGYTF | TGTGCCAGCAGCTTAGCGCCTTTTAAAATCGCGGTTTTTGGCTACACCTTC
TRBD1 | TRBJ1-2 | NA | TRBV30 | CACHLYRGRNYGYTF | TGTGCCTGCCACCTATACAGGGGACGGAACTATGGCTACACCTTC
TRBD1 | TRBJ1-2 | NA | TRBV19 | CASSIVLGQGDGYTF | TGTGCCAGTAGTATAGTGTTGGGACAGGGAGATGGCTACACCTTC
TRBD2 | TRBJ2-1 | NA | TRBV4-3 | CASSPRAGGAYNEQFF | TGCGCCAGCAGCCCCCGAGCGGGGGGTGCCTACAATGAGCAGTTCTTC
NA | TRBJ1-2 | NA | TRBV28 | CASSYPGLDGYTF | TGTGCCAGCAGTTACCCGGGACTCGACGGCTACACCTTC
TRBD2 | TRBJ2-1 | once | TRBV4-1 | CASSPGLAGVVFF | TGCGCCAGCAGCCCGGGACTAGCGGGGGTTGTGTTCTTC
TRBD1 | TRBJ2-1 | once | TRBV9 | CASSVGQINNEQFF | TGTGCCAGCAGCGTGGGACAGATAAATAATGAGCAGTTCTTC
TRBD2 | TRBJ2-7 | NA | TRBV4-1 | CASSLTGGTTYEQYF | TGCGCCAGCAGCCTCACGGGGGGGACGACCTACGAGCAGTACTTC
NA | TRBJ1-3 | NA | TRBV9 | CASSVEAARNTIYF | TGTGCCAGCAGCGTAGAGGCGGCCCGAAACACCATATATTTT
NA | TRBJ1-1 | NA | TRBV30 | CASRGGANTEAFF | TGTGCCTCACGGGGGGGGGCGAACACTGAAGCTTTCTTT
TRBD1 | TRBJ1-4 | NA | TRBV4-1 | CASSQGLGGAVLKLFF | TGCGCCAGCAGCCAAGGGCTAGGGGGCGCGGTTCTGAAACTGTTTTTT
TRBD1 | TRBJ1-2 | once | TRBV2 | CASSFYQGVYGYTF | TGTGCCAGCAGTTTCTACCAGGGGGTCTATGGCTACACCTTC
NA | TRBJ1-3 | NA | TRBV7-6 | CASSLVGGTIYF | TGTGCCAGCAGCTTAGTAGGGGGCACCATATATTTT
TRBD1 | TRBJ2-6 | NA | TRBV5-8 | CASSPGGGGANVLTF | TGTGCCAGCAGCCCAGGGGGTGGTGGGGCCAACGTCCTGACTTTC
TRBD1 | TRBJ1-6 | NA | TRBV5-1 | CASSSGQLPYINSPLHF | TGCGCCAGCAGCTCGGGACAGCTCCCTTACATTAATTCACCCCTCCACTTT
TRBD2 | TRBJ2-1 | NA | TRBV5-6 | CASTPGGLAASSYNEQFF | TGTGCCAGCACACCCGGAGGGCTAGCGGCGAGCTCCTACAATGAGCAGTTCTTC
NA | TRBJ1-3 | NA | TRBV7-9 | CASSSGNTIYF | TGTGCCAGCAGCTCCGGGAACACCATATATTTT
TRBD1 | TRBJ1-6 | NA | TRBV6-1 | CASNTGAWPPLHF | TGTGCCAGCAATACAGGGGCCTGGCCTCCCCTCCACTTT
NA | TRBJ1-1 | once | TRBV18 | CASSPGRQEAFF | TGTGCCAGCTCACCAGGCAGACAGGAAGCTTTCTTT
TRBD2 | TRBJ2-2 | NA | TRBV30 | CAWTKKAGGPTNTGELFF | TGTGCCTGGACGAAAAAAGCGGGGGGCCCAACGAACACCGGGGAGCTGTTTTTT
NA | TRBJ2-7 | NA | TRBV5-1 | CASSLRGDSSYEQYF | TGCGCCAGCAGCCTGCGGGGGGACAGCTCCTACGAGCAGTACTTC
TRBD1 | TRBJ2-6 | once | TRBV2 | CASSAQGAGANVLTF | TGTGCCAGCAGTGCGCAGGGGGCTGGGGCCAACGTCCTGACTTTC
TRBD2 | TRBJ2-2 | NA | TRBV5-4 | CASSRRLASGVSNTGELFF | TGTGCCAGCTCGCGACGTTTGGCTAGCGGGGTATCGAACACCGGGGAGCTGTTTTTT
TRBD1 | TRBJ2-1 | NA | TRBV2 | CASNGQGSYNEQFF | TGTGCCAGCAATGGACAGGGTTCCTACAATGAGCAGTTCTTC
NA | TRBJ1-4 | few | TRBV28 | CASRPGGEKLFF | TGTGCCAGCAGGCCAGGAGGGGAAAAACTGTTTTTT
TRBD2 | TRBJ2-1 | NA | TRBV6-4 | CASSEAGGSYNEQFF | TGTGCCAGCAGTGAAGCGGGGGGTTCCTACAATGAGCAGTTCTTC
TRBD2 | TRBJ2-1 | NA | TRBV7-3 | CASSSGLAGGLGEQFF | TGTGCCAGCAGCTCAGGACTAGCGGGGGGGCTGGGTGAGCAGTTCTTC
TRBD2 | TRBJ2-5 | NA | TRBV11-2 | CASRGTSGVWETQYF | TGTGCCAGCAGGGGGACTAGCGGGGTGTGGGAGACCCAGTACTTC
TRBD1 | TRBJ2-2 | few | TRBV6-4 | CASSPRDRWNTGELFF | TGTGCCAGCAGTCCCAGGGACAGGTGGAACACCGGGGAGCTGTTTTTT
NA | TRBJ1-1 | NA | TRBV19 | CASRGVRMNTEAFF | TGTGCCAGTAGGGGAGTCAGAATGAACACTGAAGCTTTCTTT
NA | TRBJ1-2 | NA | TRBV21-1 | CASSKNSGDYDYGYTF | TGTGCCAGCAGCAAAAATTCAGGGGATTATGACTATGGCTACACCTTC
TRBD2 | TRBJ2-7 | NA | TRBV7-8 | CASSLGGLAGGLPYEQYF | TGTGCCAGCAGCTTAGGGGGACTAGCGGGGGGGCTCCCCTACGAGCAGTACTTC
NA | TRBJ1-2 | NA | TRBV7-9 | CASSLGGSYGYTF | TGTGCCAGCAGCTTAGGGGGCAGTTATGGCTACACCTTC
TRBD2 | TRBJ2-7 | NA | TRBV15 | CATSRETLLAGQGSYEQYF | TGTGCCACCAGCAGAGAGACCCTATTAGCGGGGCAGGGCTCCTACGAGCAGTACTTC
NA | TRBJ1-1 | once | TRBV2 | CASSLDSNTEAFF | TGTGCCAGCAGTCTGGACAGCAACACTGAAGCTTTCTTT
TRBD1 | TRBJ1-5 | NA | TRBV4-3 | CASSQDPTGGGLQPQHF | TGCGCCAGCAGCCAAGATCCAACAGGGGGAGGTTTGCAGCCCCAGCATTTT
NA | TRBJ2-1 | NA | TRBV2 | CASSEFKAGDLNEQFF | TGTGCCAGCAGTGAGTTTAAAGCGGGCGACCTCAATGAGCAGTTCTTC
NA | TRBJ2-7 | NA | TRBV7-6 | CASSPTAYRAITYEQYF | TGTGCCAGCAGCCCCACCGCGTACAGGGCAATAACCTACGAGCAGTACTTC
TRBD1 | TRBJ1-6 | NA | TRBV28 | CASSPPTGPGNSPLHF | TGTGCCAGCAGTCCCCCGACAGGGCCAGGCAATTCACCCCTCCACTTT
TRBD1 | TRBJ2-7 | NA | TRBV20-1 | CSAQGANEQYF | TGCAGTGCCCAGGGGGCGAATGAGCAGTACTTC
TRBD2 | TRBJ2-1 | NA | TRBV11-3 | CASSLGTSGGYNEQFF | TGTGCCAGCAGCTTAGGGACTAGCGGGGGGTACAATGAGCAGTTCTTC
NA | TRBJ1-5 | NA | TRBV9 | CASSATGWANQPQHF | TGTGCCAGCAGTGCTACAGGGTGGGCGAATCAGCCCCAGCATTTT
NA | TRBJ1-5 | NA | TRBV10-2 | CASRPTGFGNQPQHF | TGCGCCAGCAGACCCACGGGATTCGGCAATCAGCCCCAGCATTTT
NA | TRBJ1-2 | NA | TRBV5-1 | CASTPTGGYGYTF | TGCGCCAGTACACCGACGGGGGGCTATGGCTACACCTTC
NA | TRBJ2-3 | NA | TRBV10-1 | CASSGGQGGIAQYF | TGCGCCAGCAGTGGAGGTCAGGGGGGAATTGCGCAGTATTTT
NA | TRBJ1-3 | NA | TRBV4-1 | CASSPIRGAGNTIYF | TGCGCCAGCAGCCCGATCAGGGGAGCTGGAAACACCATATATTTT
NA | TRBJ1-5 | NA | TRBV6-5 | CASSKDVRTIQPQHF | TGTGCCAGCAGTAAAGACGTTCGGACTATCCAGCCCCAGCATTTT
TRBD2 | TRBJ2-3 | NA | TRBV5-1 | CASSFGAGGSTDTQYF | TGCGCCAGCAGCTTCGGGGCTGGCGGGAGTACAGATACGCAGTATTTT